The T cell receptor (beta chain) described here comes from a study of control samples from healthy donors and cancer patients (dated by TCRdb to about 2020). Taken from cysteine to phenylalanine, the CDR3 has 18 residues. Only the CDR3 part of the read is kept: 54 bases, read in frame from the first base. V and J are trimmed by 1 base and 3 bases, and the gene matches miss 13 bases of the junction. CDR1 and CDR2 were assigned from the germline V gene (reference sequence) as LGHDT and YNNKEL. Library creation used the immunoSEQ multiplex PCR assay. Drawn from immuneACCESS, this table holds only the in-frame rearrangements with V and J called that TCRdb kept. Clones are partly lost; checked studies trace under half to an unresolved V gene and leave the rest unexplained. The sample table lists roughly 100,000 clones, 92% of them with a count of one. 2.5% to 3.5% of the sample is held by the ten biggest clonotypes.

As concerns this clone: Its binding antigen is unknown. No per-base quality is available; no much larger clone lies one base away.

The sequenced sample consisted of blood. The chain was built from TRBV3-1 (or the pseudogene TRBV3-2) and TRBJ1-2, with TRBD1 identical over 8 junction bases. This clonotype was sampled from a human donor in good health. The donor label of this sample is uncertain. The sequenced DNA: TGTGCCAGCAGCCAAGCCATAACGAGGACAGGGATCTACTATGGCTACACCTTC. This translates into CASSQAITRTGIYYGYTF.